This T cell receptor beta chain appears in the sequencing data of a study of spatial heterogeneity in lung cancer. Study overall: Mean representation of each unique TCR and UMI combination in the raw reads exceeded 8.5 occurrences.

Study-wide results and caveats: Counts of expanded alpha and beta TCRs within tumors tracked the tumor nonsynonymous mutation count.

Regarding time point: sample taken at primary tumor resection. The cohort: 70 to 75 early-stage, untreated non-small cell lung cancer patients. The V gene lost 1 base and the J gene lost 4 bases, with 14 bases spanning the gap. The V gene's germline CDR1 is SGHTA and CDR2 FQGNSA. The CDR3 has 15 residues. TCRdb recomputed calls from the 5' RACE reads with MiXCR, one row per CDR3 protein. Seen here are around 670 distinct CDR3 sequences, roughly 11% observed once, and the top ten hold approximately 25%. This clonotype is large within its sample. The antigen is undetermined. The library was designed around alpha chains, so this beta chain is a stray read whose abundance carries little weight.

Sequenced here: lung tumor tissue, sampled at surgery. This receptor was identified in a female donor with early-stage non-small cell lung cancer. The rearrangement uses TRBV7-2 and TRBJ2-7; tentative D call: TRBD2 (6 bases). CDR3 nucleotide sequence: TGTGCCAGCAGCTTAGTCGGGACTGGAACTTACGAGCAGTACTTC. This gives the protein CASSLVGTGTYEQYF.